The 25 T cell receptor beta chains in this list originate from one sample, sequenced in a study of T cell responses to AZD1222 COVID-19 vaccine. Assay used: immunoSEQ multiplex PCR; TCRdb lists only in-frame clones, some missing. Among about 120,000 clones listed, 70% to 90% were seen once. Sequenced material: peripheral blood, taken 28 days after the second AZD1222 dose. Every receptor here comes from an adult who received the AZD1222 COVID-19 vaccine.

This clone occurred a few times. V usage is TRBV3-1 (or the pseudogene TRBV3-2) and J usage is TRBJ1-1; 8 bases are a match to TRBD1. The CDR3 has 14 residues. Per germline, CDR1 LGHDT and CDR2 YNNKEL (reference sequence). V was pared by 5 bases and J by 7 bases, with 9 bases of the junction left unmatched. CDR3 residues: CASSSHGQGSEAFF. The CDR3 DNA is TGTGCCAGCAGCTCCCATGGACAGGGAAGTGAAGCTTTCTTT.

V usage is TRBV7-3 and J usage is TRBJ2-1, with TRBD2 identical over 8 bases. The CDR3 consists of 16 residues. The J segment lost 3 bases and the V segment lost 2 bases, leaving 6 bases of the junction unmatched. Germline lookup yields CDR1 SGHTA and CDR2 FQGTGA. The CDR3 DNA sequence: TGTGCCAGCAGCTTAGGTCGGGAGGGCCGCTACAATGAGCAGTTCTTC. The encoded protein is CASSLGREGRYNEQFF.

V and J are TRBV7-8 and TRBJ1-5; TRBD1 aligns across 10 bases. Per the germline V gene, CDR1 is SGHVS and CDR2 is FQNEAQ. J was trimmed by 4 bases and V by 5 bases; bases with no gene match: 2. The CDR3 is 14 amino acids. The CDR3 nucleotides are TGTGCCAGCAGCGTGGGACAGGGGAATCAGCCCCAGCATTTT. This codes for CASSVGQGNQPQHF.

CDR3 loop: CASSPLAGEVNEQFF. CDR3 DNA sequence: TGTGCCAGCAGCCCTCTAGCGGGGGAGGTCAATGAGCAGTTCTTC. The chain uses TRBV11-3 and TRBJ2-1, with 10 positions matching TRBD2. This CDR3 has 15 residues. The V and J ends lost 5 bases and 6 bases, in that order; junction bases with no gene match: 7. CDR1 is SGHNT, CDR2 YENEEA, per germline.

CDR3 sequence (DNA): TGTGCCTGGGACGAACGGGGCCGCTTCCATAATTCACCCCTCCACTTT. Its translation is CAWDERGRFHNSPLHF. The chain employs TRBV30 and TRBJ1-6, with a weak D call TRBD1 (5 bases). Trimming took off 5 bases at V and 5 bases at J, with 19 bases between the two ends. The CDR3 covers 16 residues. Germline assignment: CDR1 GTSNPN and CDR2 SVGIG (reference sequence).

The chain joins TRBV10-3 to TRBJ1-1; D ambiguous. CDR1 ENHRY and CDR2 SYGVKD come from the germline V gene. The CDR3 loop spans 12 amino acids. The V gene lost 5 bases and the J gene lost 5 bases, with 9 bases spanning the gap. CDR3 region: CAISPDGTEAFF. Here the CDR3 DNA reads TGTGCCATCAGTCCCGACGGTACTGAAGCTTTCTTT.

The CDR3: CATSRGTVELATEAFF. The CDR3 DNA follows: TGTGCCACCAGCAGAGGGACGGTTGAGCTAGCCACTGAAGCTTTCTTT. The chain combines TRBV15 with TRBJ1-1; D remains unclear. CDR1 and CDR2 from the germline V gene are LNHNV and YYDKDF (reference sequence). This CDR3 is 16 amino acids long. Trimming left V 1 base short and J 4 bases short, with 16 bases between.

The V gene is TRBV19, the J gene TRBJ2-1, with a weak D call TRBD2 (6 bases). V lost 5 bases to trimming and J lost 10 bases, with 18 bases between them. Germline V lookup: CDR1 LNHDA, CDR2 SQIVND (reference sequence). The CDR3 length is 14 residues. The DNA for the CDR3 is TGTGCCAGTAGTCCGCGGGGACGTAGCTTGGAGCAGTTCTTC. Its protein is CASSPRGRSLEQFF.

The chain combines TRBV20-1 with TRBJ1-1; D gene unclear. Germline assignment: CDR1 DFQATT and CDR2 SNEGSKA (reference sequence). The CDR3 runs to 11 residues. V gave up 8 bases and J gave up 1 base, with 8 bases separating them. Here the CDR3 DNA reads TGCAGTCTACCAGGGAACACTGAAGCTTTCTTT. Translating gives CSLPGNTEAFF.

This chain connects TRBV7-2 to TRBJ2-3, with a possible D match to TRBD1 (6 bases). This CDR3 spans 16 amino acids. The germline V gene encodes CDR1 SGHTA and CDR2 FQGNSA. The CDR3 bases are TGTGGGGTAGCTGGGGGCGGTGCAGGGAGCCGAGATACGCAGTATTTT. Its translation is CGVAGGGAGSRDTQYF.

A single count supports this clone. The genes are TRBV30 and TRBJ1-6; D is possibly TRBD1 (5 bases). This CDR3 contains 16 residues. Germline loops: CDR1 GTSNPN, CDR2 SVGIG (reference sequence). The V end was cut by 3 bases, the J end by 5 bases, with 17 bases between. The CDR3 protein is CAWSPGGIINNSPLHF. The CDR3 region has the DNA TGTGCCTGGAGCCCTGGGGGGATCATCAATAATTCACCCCTCCACTTT.

The chain is built from TRBV11-3 and TRBJ2-7; the D is unclear. In germline, CDR1 is SGHNT, CDR2 YENEEA. Trimming left V 5 bases short and J 4 bases short, with 12 bases between. The CDR3 is 13 amino acids. The CDR3 DNA sequence: TGTGCCAGCAGCCCGACGCACAATTACGAGCAGTACTTC. This sequence encodes CASSPTHNYEQYF.

The gene calls are TRBV27 and TRBJ2-5; 15 bases agree with TRBD2. Trimming removed 5 bases from V and 4 bases from J; junction bases left unmatched: 2. The CDR3 contains 15 residues. CDR1 and CDR2 (germline): MNHEY, SMNVEV (reference sequence). Here the CDR3 reads CASSVGLAGGETQYF. As DNA, the CDR3 is TGTGCCAGCAGTGTGGGACTAGCGGGGGGAGAGACCCAGTACTTC.

The rearrangement uses TRBV9 and TRBJ2-1; 9 nucleotides align to TRBD2. Germline trimming cut 0 bases from V and 4 bases from J; bases unmatched to any gene: 2. The length of the CDR3 is 15 residues. Per the germline V gene, CDR1 is SGDLS and CDR2 is YYNGEE. CDR3 DNA sequence: TGTGCCAGCAGCGTAGAGCGGGGGGCATACAATGAGCAGTTCTTC. This sequence encodes CASSVERGAYNEQFF.

The rearrangement links TRBV5-4 to TRBJ2-1; 13 bases match TRBD2. Per germline, CDR1 SGHNT and CDR2 YYREEE (reference sequence). This CDR3 spans 16 amino acids. With V trimmed by 4 bases and J by 6 bases, 7 bases remained unmatched. CDR3 nucleotide sequence: TGTGCCAGCAGCGGACGGACTAGCGGGAGAGGCAATGAGCAGTTCTTC. The encoded protein is CASSGRTSGRGNEQFF.

The chain uses TRBV6-5 and TRBJ2-1; 8 positions agree with TRBD2. Trimming cost V 2 bases and J 2 bases; bases outside gene matches: 2. This CDR3 is 15 amino acids long. The germline V gene has CDR1 MNHEY and CDR2 SVGAGI. CDR3 DNA: TGTGCCAGCAGTTACCCGGGACTAGCCTACAATGAGCAGTTCTTC. It translates to CASSYPGLAYNEQFF.

The chain links TRBV7-2 to TRBJ1-6; TRBD1 matches 8 bases. From germline, CDR1 is SGHTA and CDR2 FQGNSA. The CDR3 consists of 16 residues. V trimming: 3 bases; J trimming: 9 bases; junction bases outside the gene matches: 10. The CDR3 here is CASSLDRAPRGSPLHF. The CDR3 region has the DNA TGTGCCAGCAGCTTGGACAGGGCTCCAAGGGGTTCACCCCTCCACTTT.

The chain uses TRBV24-1 and TRBJ1-4; the match to TRBD1 covers 10 bases. The CDR3 is 15 amino acids. In germline, CDR1 is KGHDR, CDR2 SFDVKD. The V gene end was trimmed by 4 bases and the J gene end by 5 bases; junction bases not matched to a gene: 3. The CDR3 loop reads CATSESGQGNEKLFF. The CDR3 DNA follows: TGTGCCACCAGTGAGTCGGGACAGGGGAATGAAAAACTGTTTTTT.

The V gene is TRBV6-2 or TRBV6-3, the J gene TRBJ2-5; no clear D gene. The CDR3 covers 14 residues. The V gene lost 0 bases and the J gene lost 1 base, with 6 bases spanning the gap. Germline loops: CDR1 MNHEY, CDR2 SVGEGT. The CDR3 protein is CASSYSRLQETQYF. The CDR3 region has the DNA TGTGCCAGCAGTTACTCAAGGCTCCAAGAGACCCAGTACTTC.

J is TRBJ2-3 and V is TRBV24-1; 9 bases fit TRBD2. Trimming took 7 bases from V and 4 from J; bases not matched to a gene: 11. The germline gives CDR1 KGHDR, CDR2 SFDVKD. The CDR3 runs 16 residues. CDR3 amino acids: CATSQGGRGGSDTQYF. CDR3 sequence (DNA): TGTGCCACCAGCCAGGGGGGGCGGGGGGGATCAGATACGCAGTATTTT.

CDR3 in amino acids: CAISDYNQPQHF. The CDR3 nucleotides read TGTGCCATCAGTGATTACAATCAGCCCCAGCATTTT. The chain has TRBV10-3 and TRBJ1-5; D uncertain. Deletions cut 3 bases from V and 3 bases from J, with 3 bases between. The length of the CDR3 is 12 residues. Germline assignment: CDR1 ENHRY and CDR2 SYGVKD.

The chain links TRBV25-1 to TRBJ1-1; no reliable D call. With 1 base removed from V and 4 bases from J, the gap between germline ends came to 16 bases. Germline V gene sequence: CDR1 MGHDK, CDR2 SYGVNS. The CDR3 totals 16 residues. CDR3 protein: CASSESFSLKPTEAFF. The CDR3 coding sequence is TGTGCCAGCAGTGAATCCTTTTCGTTGAAGCCCACTGAAGCTTTCTTT.

This rearrangement joins TRBV27 to TRBJ1-6; 10 positions agree with TRBD1. There are 14 residues in the CDR3. Trimming at V came to 6 bases and at J to 10 bases, leaving 6 bases not matched to a gene. Germline V gene sequence: CDR1 MNHEY, CDR2 SMNVEV (reference sequence). CDR3: CASRPGQGISPLHF. CDR3 in DNA: TGTGCCAGCAGACCGGGACAGGGGATCTCACCCCTCCACTTT.

This clone was found once. The CDR3 protein is CSAGEGAANYGYTF. CDR3 DNA: TGCAGCGCTGGGGAGGGTGCGGCTAACTATGGCTACACCTTC. This chain uses TRBV29-1 with TRBJ1-2; D gene uncertain. CDR1 is SQVTM and CDR2 is ANQGSEA in the germline V gene. This CDR3 comprises 14 residues. Trimming shortened V by 7 bases and J by 0 bases, and 15 bases separated the two germline ends.

The V call is TRBV10-3, the J call TRBJ2-1; TRBD2 agrees at 10 bases. This CDR3 contains 17 residues. From germline, CDR1 is ENHRY and CDR2 SYGVKD. The trim removed 8 bases at V and 7 bases at J, leaving 17 bases unmatched. The CDR3 DNA is TGTGCCATCGGGGGTTCCTATCCGGGACTAGCGACAAATGAGCAGTTCTTC. Its protein is CAIGGSYPGLATNEQFF.